The clone carrying this T cell receptor (beta chain) showed up many times. This CDR3 has 13 residues. CDR1 is MGHRA and CDR2 is YSYEKL in the germline V gene. Trimming pared 0 bases from V and 10 bases from J, leaving 10 bases between. This specimen comes from a study of T-cell memory formation after mild COVID-19. At the level of the study: There were largely donor-specific TCR clusters.

TCRdb ran MiXCR on the 5' RACE reads and lists one entry per CDR3 protein. Of roughly 140,000 distinct CDR3 sequences listed, roughly 13% are singletons. This TCR derives from an adult woman who had mild COVID-19 (a few samples of this study predate the infection). Cell type and time point are not known. The sequenced material came from PBMCs or a T cell subset sorted from them (not recorded which). V gene TRBV4-1 combines with J gene TRBJ2-1; D is possibly TRBD2 (7 bases). This CDR3 is CASSQDAGAEQFF. CDR3 in DNA: TGCGCCAGCAGCCAAGATGCGGGGGCGGAGCAGTTCTTC.